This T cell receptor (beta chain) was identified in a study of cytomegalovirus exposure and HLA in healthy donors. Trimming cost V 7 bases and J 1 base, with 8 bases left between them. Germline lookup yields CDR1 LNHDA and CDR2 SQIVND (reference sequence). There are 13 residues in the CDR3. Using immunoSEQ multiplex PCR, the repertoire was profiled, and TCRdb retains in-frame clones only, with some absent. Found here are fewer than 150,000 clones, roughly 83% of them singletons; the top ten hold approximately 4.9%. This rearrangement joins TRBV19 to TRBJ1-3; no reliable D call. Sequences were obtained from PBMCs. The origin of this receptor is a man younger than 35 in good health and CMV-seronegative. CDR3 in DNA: TGTGCCAGTATTGCGGAGTCTGGAAACACCATATATTTT. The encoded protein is CASIAESGNTIYF.